The clone carrying this T cell receptor beta chain was found many times. Its antigen is unidentified. Trimming removed 0 bases from V and 4 bases from J; junction bases left unmatched: 3. The CDR3 length is 14 residues. The germline gives CDR1 SGHDT, CDR2 YYEEEE. An approximately 10 ml volume of fresh peripheral blood provided the PBMCs. This entry comes from a study of Graves' ophthalmopathy and Graves' hyperthyroidism. Study results and caveats: Discrimination between ophthalmopathy and stable hyperthyroidism by a 13-signature model showed about 89% sensitivity and 65% to 84% specificity.

Amplification from RNA transcripts yielded the TCR beta CDR3 regions. The workflow started with a first-round RT-PCR run with HTBI primers and then moved on to a second-round multiplex PCR. TCRdb called the multiplex PCR reads again in MiXCR, with one record for every CDR3 protein. Of roughly 610,000 distinct CDR3 sequences listed, about 24% were seen once; the top ten hold approximately 6.5%. The chain carries TRBV5-6 and TRBJ1-1; 7 bases line up with TRBD1. The sample comprised peripheral blood. The TCR was taken from a woman aged 18-30 years with stable Graves' hyperthyroidism. Some clones in this sample may be carry-over from other donors' samples. The CDR3 is CASSLGDRRTEAFF. The DNA for the CDR3 is TGTGCCAGCAGCTTGGGGGACAGACGCACTGAAGCTTTCTTT.